This entry lists 8 T cell receptor beta chains sequenced from one sample in a study of shared clonotypes between healthy human individuals. The protocol was immunoSEQ multiplex PCR, while the TCRdb copy is restricted to in-frame clones and leaves out a portion. The data hold about 490,000 clones, with 76% observed a single time. Sample: PBMCs. The receptors were sampled from a woman aged 35 to 49 in good health. Some clones in this sample may be carry-over from other donors' samples.

As concerns this clone: The sample has other DNA sequences that encode this CDR3 too. This sequence joins TRBV7-2 and TRBJ1-1; D not resolved. The germline gives CDR1 SGHTA, CDR2 FQGNSA. This CDR3 has 13 residues. The V end lost 5 bases, the J end lost 5 bases, and 12 bases lay between the germline ends. CDR3: CASSPQWGTEAFF. CDR3 nucleotides: TGTGCCAGCAGCCCTCAGTGGGGAACTGAAGCTTTCTTT.

The CDR3 spells CASSLAVGEGLEETQYF. As DNA, the CDR3 is TGTGCCAGCAGCTTGGCCGTGGGAGAGGGGCTTGAAGAGACCCAGTACTTC. The gene calls are TRBV7-9 and TRBJ2-5; D might be TRBD1 or TRBD2, each matching 5 bases. Germline CDR1 reads SEHNR; CDR2 reads FQNEAQ (reference sequence). The CDR3 loop spans 17 amino acids. V was shortened by 3 bases and J by 3 bases, with 20 bases between the two germline ends.

The rearrangement uses TRBV11-3 and TRBJ2-5, with D perhaps matching TRBD2 (6 bases). The V gene lost 1 base and the J gene lost 3 bases, with 12 bases spanning the gap. CDR1 is SGHNT, CDR2 YENEEA, per germline. This CDR3 region has 15 residues. DNA of the CDR3: TGTGCCAGCAGCTTAGGGGGGGTCTATGAAGAGACCCAGTACTTC. Amino acids: CASSLGGVYEETQYF.

The genes are TRBV15 and TRBJ2-4; maybe TRBD1 (6 bases). V gave up 0 bases and J gave up 9 bases, with 12 bases separating them. This CDR3 has 14 residues. Germline lookup yields CDR1 LNHNV and CDR2 YYDKDF (reference sequence). The CDR3 DNA sequence: TGTGCCACCAGCAGAGAGAGGGGGTCGACCATTCAGTACTTC. It encodes CATSRERGSTIQYF.

This clone was counted only a few times. A far more abundant clone sits one base away, making this likely a read error. DNA of the CDR3: TGTGCCAGTAGTACAGAGCCCAGGCTAGGGTATGGCTACACCTTC. Translating gives CASSTEPRLGYGYTF. V is TRBV19 and J is TRBJ1-2; D gene uncertain. The V end lost 4 bases, the J end lost 5 bases, and 17 bases lay between the germline ends. The CDR3 length is 15 residues. Looked up from germline, CDR1 is LNHDA and CDR2 is SQIVND (reference sequence). The entire variable domain, with the rest obtained from reference TRBV19 and TRBJ1-2, is as follows: DGGITQSPKYLFRKEGQNVTLSCEQNLNHDAMYWYRQDPGQGLRLIYYSQIVNDFQKGDIAEGYSVSREKKESFPLTVTSAQKNPTAFYLCASSTEPRLGYGYTFGSGTRLTVV.

The chain recombines TRBV5-1 with TRBJ1-3; D remains unclear. This CDR3 has 16 amino acids. Germline V gives CDR1 SGHRS, CDR2 YFSETQ. V was trimmed by 4 bases and J by 0 bases, leaving 14 bases between them. CDR3 residues: CASSPRGMNSGNTIYF. In nucleotides, the CDR3 is TGCGCCAGCAGCCCGCGGGGTATGAACTCTGGAAACACCATATATTTT.

The gene calls are TRBV5-1 and TRBJ2-5, with 10 positions matching TRBD2. V was clipped by 5 bases and J by 11 bases; unmatched bases: 15. There are 15 residues in the CDR3. Germline V lookup: CDR1 SGHRS, CDR2 YFSETQ. The CDR3 spells CASRQDLAGVLEQYF. The CDR3 nucleotides read TGCGCCAGCAGACAGGATCTAGCGGGAGTACTTGAGCAGTACTTC.

This chain links TRBV7-9 with TRBJ2-6; 8 bases agree with TRBD2. CDR1 and CDR2 from the germline V gene are SEHNR and FQNEAQ (reference sequence). With V trimmed by 2 bases and J by 0 bases, 3 bases remained unmatched. The CDR3 consists of 17 residues. The CDR3, as DNA: TGTGCCAGCAGCTTAAGCGGGAGTAGCTCTGGGGCCAACGTCCTGACTTTC. Protein: CASSLSGSSSGANVLTF.